The entry below describes one T cell receptor (beta chain). Its antigen is as yet unknown. These data originate in a study of T cell repertoires in cytomegalovirus infection. Overall study context: Used in the study were CMV epitopes, some recently identified and HLA-C-restricted, others well-studied and HLA-B-restricted. Evidence of both CMV infection and a matching HLA type came from public TCR beta signatures.

General study results and limits: Public TCR beta family frequency separated CMV-and-HLA carriers, including in an independent cohort. HLA-C-restricted CMV clonotypes gave the most frequent clonotype in two of eight donors.

Germline V gene data show CDR1 as SEHNR and CDR2 as FQNEAQ (reference sequence). V was pared by 2 bases and J by 2 bases, with 4 bases of the junction left unmatched. The CDR3 totals 16 residues. TCRdb recomputed calls from the reads with MiXCR, one row per CDR3 protein. The data show over 120,000 distinct CDR3 sequences, with over 30% seen just once and 45% to 55% held by the top ten. V usage is TRBV7-9 and J usage is TRBJ2-1; TRBD2 aligns across 9 bases. The TCR comes from a human donor in good health (CMV status not recorded). Some clones in this sample may be carry-over from other donors' samples. The starting material was CD8+ T cells from cultured PBMCs, obtained from culture after CMV antigen stimulation. CDR3 coding DNA: TGTGCCAGCAGCTTAACTAGCGGGCCCACCTACAATGAGCAGTTCTTC. Protein product: CASSLTSGPTYNEQFF.